This T cell receptor (beta chain) appears in the sequencing data of a study of blood T cell repertoires in COVID-19. At the level of the study: Collection of acute and convalescent COVID-19 samples took place in the United States, Italy and Spain.

The CDR3 runs 15 residues. The germline V gene encodes CDR1 LNHDA and CDR2 SQIVND (reference sequence). V shed 2 bases and J 5 bases; nucleotides not matched to a gene: 7. Per the original data handling: How many nucleated cells were present was estimated from reference gene primer amplification. Measured with immunoSEQ multiplex PCR; TCRdb has only the in-frame clones, and not every one. Clone size and the V and J calls come from that table; the DNA yielded D and trimming. The repertoire holds around 49,000 clones, with 89% as singletons. This TCR derives from a human donor in a cohort sampled during active COVID-19. The specimen sequenced was peripheral blood. The chain links TRBV19 to TRBJ2-3; 7 bases fit TRBD2. The CDR3 DNA sequence: TGTGCCAGTAGTATAAGGACTAGTGATGGAGATACGCAGTATTTT. Translation gives CASSIRTSDGDTQYF.